The 21 T cell receptor beta chains reported below all come from one sample, sequenced in a study of blood T cells in healthy people across ages. Combining a sample-barcoded 5' primer with a J-beta primer mix, a second PCR ran for 7 to 11 cycles. TCRdb re-derived calls from the 5' RACE reads in MiXCR, one entry per CDR3 protein. Of about 810,000 distinct CDR3 sequences listed, 36% are singletons. Sequences were obtained from blood. The receptors stem from a man younger than 35 in good health.

This clonotype was observed a few times. The chain links TRBV20-1 to TRBJ1-1; 7 nucleotides align to TRBD1. There are 13 residues in the CDR3. The V and J ends lost 6 bases and 7 bases, in that order; junction bases with no gene match: 11. Per germline, CDR1 DFQATT and CDR2 SNEGSKA (reference sequence). The CDR3 DNA is TGCAGTGCCAGATACAGGGGCGCCCGTGAAGCTTTCTTT. Translated, it gives CSARYRGAREAFF.

With regard to this clonotype: A much larger clone sits a single nucleotide away, making a read error possible. Lacking the conserved final phenylalanine or tryptophan, this CDR3 likely reflects a read error. The V and J genes are TRBV10-3 and TRBJ2-5, with TRBD1 identical over 8 bases. The CDR3 consists of 16 residues. V shed 1 base, J shed 2 bases, and the junction held 6 bases outside the gene matches. The germline gives CDR1 ENHRY, CDR2 SYGVKD. CDR3 region: CAISELGDRSQETQYL. The CDR3 coding sequence is TGTGCCATCAGTGAGTTGGGGGACAGGAGTCAAGAGACCCAGTACTTA.

This sequence joins TRBV20-1 and TRBJ2-7; 7 nucleotides agree with TRBD1. CDR3 length equals 13 residues. The V segment lost 7 bases and the J segment 10 bases; nucleotides outside the gene matches: 16. Germline V gene data show CDR1 as DFQATT and CDR2 as SNEGSKA (reference sequence). Written as DNA, the CDR3 is TGCAGTGTCGACAGGGCGCCCGAAAACAGTCAGTACTTC. It encodes CSVDRAPENSQYF.

This clonotype was counted a few times. The gene calls are TRBV7-2 and TRBJ2-1, with TRBD1 as a possible D gene (5 bases). The length of the CDR3 is 15 residues. From germline, CDR1 is SGHTA and CDR2 FQGNSA. Trimming took 5 bases from V and 5 from J, leaving 16 bases between them. The CDR3 loop is CASSQTGAGDNEQFF. DNA of the CDR3: TGTGCCAGCAGCCAAACTGGGGCCGGAGACAATGAGCAGTTCTTC.

This chain connects TRBV5-6 to TRBJ1-2; D perhaps matches TRBD1 (6 bases). V was pared by 4 bases and J by 2 bases, with 12 bases between. The CDR3 extends over 14 amino acids. Germline assignment: CDR1 SGHDT and CDR2 YYEEEE. CDR3 DNA sequence: TGTGCCAGCAGCGCGGGGGCGCGGAACTATGGCTACACCTTC. This translates into CASSAGARNYGYTF.

This clonotype was recorded a few times. V gene TRBV6-2 or TRBV6-3 combines with J gene TRBJ1-2; D unclear. The CDR3 runs 13 residues. V gave up 6 bases and J gave up 7 bases, with 15 bases separating them. The germline CDR1 and CDR2 sequences are MNHEY and SVGEGT. The CDR3 region has the DNA TGTGCCAGCAGCTACGGGCAGGCCTCTGGCTACACCTTC. Its protein is CASSYGQASGYTF.

This clonotype has more than one count but fewer than ten. The chain couples TRBV6-6 to TRBJ2-7; 9 bases agree with TRBD1. The germline V gene has CDR1 MNHNY and CDR2 SVGAGI (reference sequence). This CDR3 contains 16 residues. V was clipped by 6 bases and J by 2 bases; unmatched bases: 11. CDR3 nucleotide sequence: TGTGCCAGCAGCTCAACCGAGGACAGGGGCCCCTACGAGCAGTACTTC. Translating gives CASSSTEDRGPYEQYF.

This clonotype was seen more than once but under ten times. V is TRBV7-8 and J is TRBJ1-4; D gene unclear. The V and J ends lost 4 bases and 0 bases respectively, with 9 bases between them. The CDR3 consists of 15 residues. The V gene's germline CDR1 is SGHVS and CDR2 FQNEAQ. Here the CDR3 DNA reads TGTGCCAGCAGCTCAGCGCCCGCAACTAATGAAAAACTGTTTTTT. Translation: CASSSAPATNEKLFF.

The V call is TRBV29-1, the J call TRBJ2-5; no reliable D call. Judging by the DNA end, TRBJ2-7 fits better; the J call may be wrong. The CDR3 spans 13 residues. Germline V gene sequence: CDR1 SQVTM, CDR2 ANQGSEA. CDR3 residues: CSVSNDGLSEQYF. The CDR3 nucleotides are TGCAGCGTCTCCAACGACGGATTGAGCGAGCAGTACTTC.

This clonotype appeared a few times. The chain couples TRBV5-5 to TRBJ1-6, with D hard to call. The CDR3 has 14 residues. In germline, CDR1 is SGHKS, CDR2 YYEKEE (reference sequence). The V end lost 5 bases, the J end lost 7 bases, and 13 bases lay between the germline ends. CDR3 coding DNA: TGTGCCAGCAGACCCGGGCCGACAAATTCACCCCTCCACTTT. It translates to CASRPGPTNSPLHF.

The sample holds a few counts of this clonotype. This rearrangement joins TRBV12-3 or TRBV12-4 to TRBJ1-5; 7 bases are shared with TRBD1. The V and J ends lost 7 bases and 3 bases, in that order; junction bases with no gene match: 24. There are 20 residues in the CDR3. CDR3 protein: CASTWQGQPNLARHNQPQHF. CDR3 nucleotide sequence: TGTGCCAGCACCTGGCAGGGACAGCCAAACCTGGCCCGGCACAATCAGCCCCAGCATTTT.

This clonotype was recorded a few times. This chain links TRBV10-3 with TRBJ2-3, with D tentatively TRBD1 (7 bases). This CDR3 has 16 amino acids. CDR1 and CDR2 from the germline V gene are ENHRY and SYGVKD. The V end lost 4 bases, the J end lost 0 bases, and 14 bases lay between the germline ends. The CDR3 DNA is TGTGCCATCAGTGTGACCAGGGGGACTAGCACAGATACGCAGTATTTT. Its translation: CAISVTRGTSTDTQYF.

The chain has TRBV5-5 and TRBJ2-7; 7 nucleotides line up with TRBD2. The CDR3 runs to 15 residues. Germline V gene data show CDR1 as SGHKS and CDR2 as YYEKEE (reference sequence). With 4 bases clipped from V and 3 bases from J, the junction kept 10 bases outside the gene matches. DNA for the CDR3: TGTGCCAGCAGCCAGCAAGCGGGGCCATTCTACGAGCAGTACTTC. Translating gives CASSQQAGPFYEQYF.

This clonotype came up a few times. The CDR3: CASSFSGTGGYEQYF. For the CDR3, the DNA is TGTGCCAGCAGTTTTAGCGGGACAGGGGGCTACGAGCAGTACTTC. This chain uses TRBV27 with TRBJ2-4; TRBD1 aligns across 11 bases. The J call may be incorrect, as the DNA end agrees better with TRBJ2-7. Per germline, CDR1 MNHEY and CDR2 SMNVEV (reference sequence). This CDR3 has 15 residues.

This clonotype occurred a few times. This chain joins TRBV12-3 or TRBV12-4 and TRBJ1-2; D ambiguous. V gave up 5 bases and J gave up 3 bases, with 16 bases separating them. This CDR3 region has 15 residues. The CDR3 spells CASSPADRPDYGYTF. The CDR3 nucleotides read TGTGCCAGCAGTCCTGCGGACCGACCGGACTATGGCTACACCTTC.

This clonotype was detected only a few times. The chain uses TRBV12-3 or TRBV12-4 and TRBJ2-7; no clear D. The length of the CDR3 is 13 residues. Trimming removed 6 bases from V and 5 bases from J, with 14 bases in between. The chain's CDR3 is CASRPDTTHEQYF. In DNA, the CDR3 is TGTGCCAGCAGGCCAGACACCACGCACGAGCAGTACTTC.

In this sample, this clonotype turned up a few times. A read error may produce the germline difference seen at one junction end. J is TRBJ2-7 and V is TRBV3-1; 9 positions agree with TRBD1. Germline-derived CDR1 and CDR2 are LGHDT and YNNKEL (reference sequence). This CDR3 region has 15 residues. The DNA of the CDR3 is TGTGCCAGCAGCGAAGACAGGGGGAAGAGCTACGAGCAGTACTTC. Translation gives CASSEDRGKSYEQYF.

This clonotype was counted many times. The V gene is TRBV20-1, the J gene TRBJ2-7; D might be TRBD2 (6 bases). Germline CDR1 DFQATT, CDR2 SNEGSKA (reference sequence). Deletions cut 0 bases from V and 7 bases from J, with 19 bases between. The CDR3 covers 15 residues. CDR3 DNA sequence: TGCAGTGCTAGAGACGGCGGGGTGACGGGCAATGAGCAGTACTTC. Translated: CSARDGGVTGNEQYF.

The sample holds a few counts of this clonotype. This chain links TRBV20-1 with TRBJ2-3; D gene uncertain. Germline lookup yields CDR1 DFQATT and CDR2 SNEGSKA (reference sequence). CDR3 length equals 14 residues. Trimming removed 6 bases from V and 2 bases from J, with 15 bases in between. The CDR3 sequence is CSAARTANTDTQYF. Written as DNA, the CDR3 is TGCAGTGCAGCGCGGACGGCCAACACAGATACGCAGTATTTT.

The rearrangement links TRBV14 to TRBJ2-5, with TRBD1 as a possible D gene (5 bases). The CDR3 is made up of 15 amino acids. Trimming stripped 4 bases from V and 5 bases from J, with 17 bases between. Germline loops: CDR1 SGHDN, CDR2 FVKESK. The CDR3 reads CASSLTPSGRETQYF. The CDR3 DNA reads TGTGCCAGCAGCCTCACCCCATCAGGGCGGGAGACCCAGTACTTC.

The V call is TRBV12-3 or TRBV12-4, the J call TRBJ1-2, with TRBD1 as a possible D gene (6 bases). CDR3 size: 16 residues. V lost 5 bases and J lost 8, with 24 bases in between. This chain's CDR3 is CASSPGRGRRSGGYTF. The CDR3 region has the DNA TGTGCCAGCAGTCCTGGCAGGGGCCGAAGGTCGGGGGGCTACACCTTC.